This TCR beta chain was sequenced for a study of blood T cells in healthy people across ages. The wider study: The template switching approach captured approximately one barcoded beta molecule for every two T cells.

For the second PCR, which ran for about 7 to 11 cycles, a sample-barcoded 5' primer and a J-beta primer mix were used. TCRdb passed the 5' RACE reads through MiXCR, listing each CDR3 protein once. The profile shows under 1,100,000 distinct CDR3 sequences, roughly 24% of them singletons. In germline, CDR1 is MDHEN, CDR2 SYDVKM. V shed 5 bases and J 3 bases; nucleotides not matched to a gene: 6. The CDR3 is 15 residues long. Total RNA amounts of at least 6 micrograms were extracted per sample. This sample was also put to use in a study of T cells of mothers and their children.

The chain uses TRBV28 and TRBJ2-3, with 9 bases lining up with TRBD1. The source material was blood. The receptor was isolated from a girl aged 2 to 9 in good health. This CDR3 is CASSPRTGDTDTQYF. CDR3 nucleotide sequence: TGTGCCAGCAGTCCTAGGACAGGGGATACAGATACGCAGTATTTT.